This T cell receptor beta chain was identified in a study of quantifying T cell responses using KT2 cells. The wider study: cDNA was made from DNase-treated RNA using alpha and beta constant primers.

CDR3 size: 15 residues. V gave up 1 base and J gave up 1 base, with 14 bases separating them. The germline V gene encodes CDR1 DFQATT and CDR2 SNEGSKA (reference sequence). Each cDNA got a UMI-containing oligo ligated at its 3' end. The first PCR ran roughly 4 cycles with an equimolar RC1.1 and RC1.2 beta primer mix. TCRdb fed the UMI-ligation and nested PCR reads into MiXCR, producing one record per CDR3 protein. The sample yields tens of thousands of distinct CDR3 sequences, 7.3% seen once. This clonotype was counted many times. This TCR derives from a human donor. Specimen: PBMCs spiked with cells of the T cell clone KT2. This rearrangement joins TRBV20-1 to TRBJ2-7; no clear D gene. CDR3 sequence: CSARAPAAWSYEQYF. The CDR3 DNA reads TGCAGTGCTAGAGCACCGGCAGCCTGGTCCTACGAGCAGTACTTC.